This T cell receptor (beta chain) was captured in a study of breast tumors, draining lymph nodes, adjacent tissues. This clonotype is deemed medium-sized (0.01 to 0.1%). After removal of 3 bases from V and 6 bases from J, the junction contained 10 bases not matched to a gene. Germline values: CDR1 LGHNA, CDR2 YSLEER. This CDR3 is 15 amino acids long. TCRdb passed the multiplex PCR reads through MiXCR, listing each CDR3 protein once. This table holds roughly 17,000 distinct CDR3 sequences, roughly 64% found once. Sequenced: tumor-adjacent breast tissue. The V gene is TRBV4-3, the J gene TRBJ1-2, with 7 bases matching TRBD1. The clonotype comes from a female donor with breast cancer. Some clones in this sample may be carry-over from other donors' samples. The CDR3 here is CASSHVSGGGDGYTF. The CDR3 DNA reads as TGCGCCAGCAGCCATGTGTCAGGGGGTGGGGATGGCTACACCTTC.